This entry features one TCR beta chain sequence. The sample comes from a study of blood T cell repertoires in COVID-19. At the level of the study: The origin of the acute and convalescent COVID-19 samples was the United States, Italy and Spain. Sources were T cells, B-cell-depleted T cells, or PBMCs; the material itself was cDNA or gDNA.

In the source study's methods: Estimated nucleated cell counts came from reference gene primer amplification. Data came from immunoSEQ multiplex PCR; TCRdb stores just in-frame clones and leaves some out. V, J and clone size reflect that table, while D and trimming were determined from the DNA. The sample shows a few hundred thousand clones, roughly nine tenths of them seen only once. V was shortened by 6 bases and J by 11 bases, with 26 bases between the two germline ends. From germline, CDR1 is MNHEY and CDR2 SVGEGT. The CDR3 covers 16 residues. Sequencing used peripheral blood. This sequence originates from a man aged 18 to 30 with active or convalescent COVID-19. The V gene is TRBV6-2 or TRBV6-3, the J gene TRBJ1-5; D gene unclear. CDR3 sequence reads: CASSKGKGGQLSSQHF. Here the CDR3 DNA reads TGTGCCAGCAGCAAAGGAAAGGGAGGGCAATTGTCGTCCCAGCATTTT.